This T cell receptor beta chain was sequenced during a study of cytotoxic CD8 clonotypes in ibrutinib-treated CLL. Study background: Treatment had run for a median approximately eleven months, range 6 to 36, when response samples were taken. Study-wide points: Circulating CD8+ T-cell counts were tracked by baseline clonality, which exceeded that of age-matched healthy donors. There were few public clonotypes, and on treatment they contracted or stayed stable.

Turning to this clone: Its antigen is not identified.

Data came from immunoSEQ multiplex PCR; TCRdb stores just in-frame clones and leaves some out. The table lists some 310,000 clones, around four fifths of them singletons. The sequenced sample was PBMCs, obtained before ibrutinib treatment. This clonotype was obtained from a human donor with chronic lymphocytic leukemia.

CDR3 DNA sequence: TGTGCCAGCAGCCCAGCGGAGACTAGCGGGAGAGGGGCGGTAAAGACCCAGTACTTC. It encodes CASSPAETSGRGAVKTQYF. V and J are TRBV9 and TRBJ2-5; 12 nucleotides match TRBD2. Germline CDR1 is SGDLS and CDR2 is YYNGEE. V was pared by 4 bases and J by 6 bases, with 19 bases of the junction left unmatched. This CDR3 is 19 amino acids long.